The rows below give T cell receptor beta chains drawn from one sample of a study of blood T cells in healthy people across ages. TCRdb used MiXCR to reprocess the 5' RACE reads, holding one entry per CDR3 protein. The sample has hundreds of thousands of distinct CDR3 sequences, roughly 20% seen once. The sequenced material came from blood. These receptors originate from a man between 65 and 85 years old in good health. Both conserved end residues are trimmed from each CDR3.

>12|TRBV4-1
ASSQESSGSEQF
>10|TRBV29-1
SVEAQGYEQY
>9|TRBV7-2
ASSLAQTQY
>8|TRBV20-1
SADNDEQF
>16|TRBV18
ASSPTYSGGDSGNTIY
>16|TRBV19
ASSIRHWARDRADTQY
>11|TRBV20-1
SGKPGLNNEQF
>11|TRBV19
ASTGGVNTEAF
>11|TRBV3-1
ASSSDPRETQY
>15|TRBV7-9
ASSLAELGQGHYGYT
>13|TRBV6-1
ASSDSGSPGGELF
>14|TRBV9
ASSVGGTSGTYEQY
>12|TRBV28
ASNGPGVGDEQF
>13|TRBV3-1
ASSTLAVSYNEQF
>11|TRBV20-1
SAYRGLAQEQF
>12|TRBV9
ASSSGGSKETQY
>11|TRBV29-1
SVRGGTVEGYT
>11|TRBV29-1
SGERGSTDTQY
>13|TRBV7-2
ASSQAGTDNSPLH
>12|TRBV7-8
ASSLVRDPNIQY
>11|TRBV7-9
ASSSGVNTEAF
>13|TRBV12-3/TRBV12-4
ASRTDTTSTDTQY
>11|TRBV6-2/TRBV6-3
ASSYGTNYEQY
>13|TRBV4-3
ASSQDALQIYEQY
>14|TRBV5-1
ASSLAGTGMNTEAF
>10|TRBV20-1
SAKHSHEKLF
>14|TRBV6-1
ASSVLHLTYQETQY
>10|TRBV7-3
ASSSPGRGSV
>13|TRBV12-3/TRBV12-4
ASTSGTGVIGELF
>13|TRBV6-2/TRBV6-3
ASSLLRGAYNEQF
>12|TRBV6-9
ASSTPDLSHEQY
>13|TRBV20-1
SAPDRGRDQETQY
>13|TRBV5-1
ASSLARQGYDEQY
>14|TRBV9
ASSSLEGISTDTQY
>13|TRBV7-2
ASGASGRSTDTQY
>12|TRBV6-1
ASSGLDRAEKLF
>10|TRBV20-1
SASSTGDEQY
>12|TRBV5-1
ANSLGQVQETQY
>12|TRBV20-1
SAARGAPNNEQF
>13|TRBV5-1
ASSPGQNMNTEAF
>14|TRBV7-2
ASSLTATGFSYEQY
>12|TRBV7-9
ASSFGGPKNIQY
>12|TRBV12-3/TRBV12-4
ASTLGTDNQPQH
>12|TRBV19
ASTPPSPNQPQH
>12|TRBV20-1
SASTGAYTDTQY
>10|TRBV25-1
ASTRGQGEAF
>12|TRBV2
ASSHETGGLGYT
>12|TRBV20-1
SATGSQITDTQY
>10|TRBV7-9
ASSLVGHEQF
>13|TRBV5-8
ASSLARDRYNEQF
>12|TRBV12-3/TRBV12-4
ASRTSTGQETQY
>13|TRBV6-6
ANSYSKGVTGELF
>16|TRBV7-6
ASSLRPWDRQGIIIYT
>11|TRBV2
ATASDVFKEQF
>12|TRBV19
ASSMRGAVNEQF
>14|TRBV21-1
ASSKAGCRHLETQY
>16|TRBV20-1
SARDRGGRLSSYNEQF
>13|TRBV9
ASSPHRTQNTEAF
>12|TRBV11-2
ASSADKATDTQY